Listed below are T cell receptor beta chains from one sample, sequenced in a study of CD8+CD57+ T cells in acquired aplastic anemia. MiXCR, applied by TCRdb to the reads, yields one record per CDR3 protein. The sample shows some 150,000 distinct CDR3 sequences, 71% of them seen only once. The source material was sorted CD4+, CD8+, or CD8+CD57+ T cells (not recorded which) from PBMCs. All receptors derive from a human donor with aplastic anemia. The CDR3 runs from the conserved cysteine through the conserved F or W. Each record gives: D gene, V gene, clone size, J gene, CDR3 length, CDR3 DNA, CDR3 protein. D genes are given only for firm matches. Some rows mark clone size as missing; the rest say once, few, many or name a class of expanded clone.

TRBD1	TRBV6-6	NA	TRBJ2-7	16	TGTGCCAGCAGCCAAGACCCGGGACAGGGACCGTCCGAGCAGTACTTC	CASSQDPGQGPSEQYF
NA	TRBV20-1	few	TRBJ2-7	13	TGCAGTGCTAGACTCACCGGACGGTACGAGCAGTACTTC	CSARLTGRYEQYF
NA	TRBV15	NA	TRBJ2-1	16	TGTGCCACCAGCAGTAACGGGGACTTGGGTTACAATGAGCAGTTCTTC	CATSSNGDLGYNEQFF
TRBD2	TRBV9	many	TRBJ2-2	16	TGTGCCAGCAGCCCCCCTCGCGGGGGGCTCACCGGGGAGCTGTTTTTT	CASSPPRGGLTGELFF
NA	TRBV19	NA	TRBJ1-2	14	TGTGCCAGTAGTGGCCCGACAGCAAACTATGGCTACACCTTC	CASSGPTANYGYTF
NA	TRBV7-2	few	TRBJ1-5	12	TGTGCCAGCAGCTTTAGCAATCAGCCCCAGCATTTT	CASSFSNQPQHF
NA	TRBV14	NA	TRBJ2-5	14	TGTGCCAGCAGGCCGGACGGAGTCCAAGAGACCCAGTACTTC	CASRPDGVQETQYF
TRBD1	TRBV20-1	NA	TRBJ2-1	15	TGCAGTGCTACGACCGGGACAGGGATCTACAATGAGCAGTTCTTC	CSATTGTGIYNEQFF
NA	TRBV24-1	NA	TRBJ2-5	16	TGTGCCACCAGTGATTCCCGACATGGTTCTTTAGAGACCCAGTACTTC	CATSDSRHGSLETQYF
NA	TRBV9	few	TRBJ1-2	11	TGTGCCAGCAGCGACTACTATGGCTACACCTTC	CASSDYYGYTF